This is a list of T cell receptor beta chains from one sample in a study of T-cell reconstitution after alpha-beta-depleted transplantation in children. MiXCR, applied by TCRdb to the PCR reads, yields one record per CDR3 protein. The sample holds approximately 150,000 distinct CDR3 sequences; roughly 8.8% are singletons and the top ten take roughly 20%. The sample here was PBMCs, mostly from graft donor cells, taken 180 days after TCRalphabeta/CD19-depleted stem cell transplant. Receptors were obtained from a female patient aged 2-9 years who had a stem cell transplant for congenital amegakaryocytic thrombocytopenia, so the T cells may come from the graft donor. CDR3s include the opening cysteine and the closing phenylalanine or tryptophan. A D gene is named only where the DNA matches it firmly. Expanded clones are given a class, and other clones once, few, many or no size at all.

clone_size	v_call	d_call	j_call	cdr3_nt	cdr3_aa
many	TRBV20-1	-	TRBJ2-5	TGCAGTGCTAGAGATCGAATCGGGGTGAGGGCCCAAGAGACCCAGTACTTC	CSARDRIGVRAQETQYF
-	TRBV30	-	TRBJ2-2	TGTGCCTGGAGAGCCCGGACGGGGACCGGGGAGCTGTTTTTT	CAWRARTGTGELFF
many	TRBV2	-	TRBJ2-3	TGTGCCAGCAGTGAGAGTCTAGCGACAGCGGATACGCAGTATTTT	CASSESLATADTQYF
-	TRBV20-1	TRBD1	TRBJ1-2	TGCAAGCTAGACAGGGGGAACTATGGCTACACCTTC	CKLDRGNYGYTF
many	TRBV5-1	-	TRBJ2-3	TGCGCCAGCAGCTTGTCGAGGGGAGGAACAGATACGCAGTATTTT	CASSLSRGGTDTQYF
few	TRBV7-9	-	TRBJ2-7	TGTGCCAGCAGCCACACTCCCTCCTACGAGCAGTACTTC	CASSHTPSYEQYF
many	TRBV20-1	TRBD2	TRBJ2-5	TGCAGTGCGACTCCCCCGGGACTAGCGGGAGGAGAGACCCAGTACTTC	CSATPPGLAGGETQYF
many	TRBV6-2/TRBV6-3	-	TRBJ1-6	TGTGCCAGCAGTTACGGTGATTCACCCCTCCACTTT	CASSYGDSPLHF
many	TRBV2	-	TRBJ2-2	TGTGCCAGCCACAAGAGGGCTAGCGACTACACCGGGGAGCTGTTTTTT	CASHKRASDYTGELFF
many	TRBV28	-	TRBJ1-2	TGTGCCAGCAGTTTTGTCGGGCCCTATGGCTACACCTTC	CASSFVGPYGYTF
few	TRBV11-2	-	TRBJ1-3	TGTGCCAGCAGCTTTGGCAGCTCTACCATATATTTT	CASSFGSSTIYF
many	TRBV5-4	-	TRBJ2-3	TGTGCCAGCAGTTGGACCCCCGGGGGTACGCAGTATTTT	CASSWTPGGTQYF
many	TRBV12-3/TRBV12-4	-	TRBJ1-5	TGTGCCAGCAGCACAGGGACCCCGCAATGGCCCCAGCATTTT	CASSTGTPQWPQHF
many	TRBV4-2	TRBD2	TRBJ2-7	TGTGCCAGCAGCCGGTCGATAGCGGGGTTGTCCTACGAGCAGTACTTC	CASSRSIAGLSYEQYF
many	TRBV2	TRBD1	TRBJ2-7	TGTGCCAGCAAGAGACAGGGGGCGCGGGAGCAGTACTTC	CASKRQGAREQYF
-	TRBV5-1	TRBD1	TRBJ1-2	TGCGCCAGCAGCTACGGGACAGGACGGGGCTATGGCTACACCTTC	CASSYGTGRGYGYTF
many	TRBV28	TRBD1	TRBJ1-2	TGTGCCAGCAGTTACCGACAGGGGGCAAGGGATGGCTACACCTTC	CASSYRQGARDGYTF
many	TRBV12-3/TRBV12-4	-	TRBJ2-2	TGTGCCAGCAGTCCCCTTCATGAGAACACCGGGGAGCTGTTTTTT	CASSPLHENTGELFF
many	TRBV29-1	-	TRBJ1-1	TGCAGCGTTGACAGGTTCAAGAACACTGAAGCTTTCTTT	CSVDRFKNTEAFF
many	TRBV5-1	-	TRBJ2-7	TGCGCCAGCGGGGAACTGGGTCAGCTCTACGAGCAGTACTTC	CASGELGQLYEQYF
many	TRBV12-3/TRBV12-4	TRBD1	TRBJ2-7	TGTGCCAGCAGTTTATATCCCGGGACAGACGTAGAGCAGTACTTC	CASSLYPGTDVEQYF
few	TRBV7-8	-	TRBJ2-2	TGTGCCAGCCCACGGGGCGCATCGAACACCGGGGAGCTGTTTTTT	CASPRGASNTGELFF
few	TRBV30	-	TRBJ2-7	TGTGCCTGGACCACGGTCTTTAACCACCCCTACGAGCAGTACTTC	CAWTTVFNHPYEQYF
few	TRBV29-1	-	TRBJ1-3	TGCAGCGTTGATAGGTCAGGATCTGGAAACACCATATATTTT	CSVDRSGSGNTIYF
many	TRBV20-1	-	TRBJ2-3	TGCAGTGCTAGCCACCCCCTAGAGGATCCAGATACGCAGTATTTT	CSASHPLEDPDTQYF
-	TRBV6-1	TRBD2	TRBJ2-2	TGTGCCAGCAGTGACAATCCGGGAGGGGCCGGGGAGCTGTTTTTT	CASSDNPGGAGELFF
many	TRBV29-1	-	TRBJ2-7	TGCAGCGCCATACCAGGGGGGATCTCCTACGAGCAGTACTTC	CSAIPGGISYEQYF
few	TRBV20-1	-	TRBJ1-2	TGCAGTGCTAGAGAATTGGCAGGGATCTTCGGCTACACCTTC	CSARELAGIFGYTF
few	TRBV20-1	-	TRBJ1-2	TGCAGTGCTAGAGATTGGTTTTCCGACACCTTC	CSARDWFSDTF
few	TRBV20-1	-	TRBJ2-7	TGCAGTGCTAGAGATACTGAGCAGTACTTC	CSARDTEQYF
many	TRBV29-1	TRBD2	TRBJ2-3	TGCAGCGTTGCCCCTGACGGGGTAGCGGGGGGGACGCAGTATTTT	CSVAPDGVAGGTQYF
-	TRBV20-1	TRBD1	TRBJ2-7	TGCAGTGCTAGAGTACAGGGGCCGGTGTACGAGCAGTACTTC	CSARVQGPVYEQYF
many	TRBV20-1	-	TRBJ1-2	TGCAGTGCTAGCCAGGAGAACTATGGCTACACCTTC	CSASQENYGYTF
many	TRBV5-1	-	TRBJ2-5	TGCGCCAGCAGCTTGGGACCTGGGGGTCGAGAGACCCAGTACTTC	CASSLGPGGRETQYF
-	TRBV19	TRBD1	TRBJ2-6	TGTGCCAGTAGTTTACAGGGGGCGCTTGGGGCCAACGTCCTGACTTTC	CASSLQGALGANVLTF
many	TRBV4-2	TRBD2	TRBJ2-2	TGTGCCAGCAGCCACGGACTAGCGGCGAACACCGGGGAGCTGTTTTTT	CASSHGLAANTGELFF
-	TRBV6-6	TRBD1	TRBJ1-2	TGTGCCAGCAGTTTAGACAGGGACGATGGCTACACCTTC	CASSLDRDDGYTF
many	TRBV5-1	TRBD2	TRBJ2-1	TGCGCCAGCAGCTTGGCCCCCCCGGGACTAGCGCGAGATGAGCAGTTCTTC	CASSLAPPGLARDEQFF
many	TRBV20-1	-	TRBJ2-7	TGCAGTGCTAGACGGACGGTTTACTACGAGCAGTACTTC	CSARRTVYYEQYF
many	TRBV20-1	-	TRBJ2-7	TGCAGTGCTAGAAGGTTCAGCTACGAGCAGTACTTC	CSARRFSYEQYF
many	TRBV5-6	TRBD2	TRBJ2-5	TGTGCCAGCAGCCTTTACGGGACTAGCGGGGGTCAAGAGACCCAGTACTTC	CASSLYGTSGGQETQYF
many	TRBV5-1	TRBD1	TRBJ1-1	TGCGCCAGCAGCTTGGTTGGACAGGGCCCTGAAGCTTTCTTT	CASSLVGQGPEAFF
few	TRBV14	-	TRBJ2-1	TGTGCCAGCAGCCCCCAACCCAACTACAATGAGCAGTTCTTC	CASSPQPNYNEQFF
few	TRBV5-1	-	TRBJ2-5	TGCGCCAGCAGCTTACCAGGCTGGGGATGGGAGACCCAGTACTTC	CASSLPGWGWETQYF
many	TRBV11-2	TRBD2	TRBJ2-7	TGTGCCAGCAGCCATGGACTAGCTGCCGAGCAGTACTTC	CASSHGLAAEQYF
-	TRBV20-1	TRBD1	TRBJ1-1	TGCAGTGCTAGATGGGGGACAGGGGCGGAGAAGAACACTGAAGCTTTCTTT	CSARWGTGAEKNTEAFF
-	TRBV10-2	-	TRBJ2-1	TGCGCCAGCTTGGACAGACCCACCTACAATGAGCAGTTCTTC	CASLDRPTYNEQFF
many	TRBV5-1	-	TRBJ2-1	TGCGCCAGCAGCTTGGCGCGTGGTACTAGTGGGTACAATGAGCAGTTCTTC	CASSLARGTSGYNEQFF
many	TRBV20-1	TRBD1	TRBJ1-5	TGCAGTGCCCTGACAGGGCGTCAGGAGCCCCAGCATTTT	CSALTGRQEPQHF
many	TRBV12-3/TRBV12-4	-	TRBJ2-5	TGTGCCAGCAGTAACAGGGAGGGGGAGACCCAGTACTTC	CASSNREGETQYF